This T cell receptor beta chain was obtained from a study of cytomegalovirus exposure and HLA in healthy donors. The CDR3 has 14 residues. J gave up 5 bases and V 4 bases, and 5 bases lay outside the gene matches. Per the germline V gene, CDR1 is KGHSH and CDR2 is LQKENI. Both 60 Vbeta primers and 13 Jbeta primers went into the PCR. Data came from immunoSEQ multiplex PCR; TCRdb stores just in-frame clones and leaves some out. The sample holds 100,000 to 150,000 clones; around 76% are singletons and the top ten take approximately 13%. Sequencing input: PBMCs. The rearrangement links TRBV18 to TRBJ2-4, with 7 nucleotides matching TRBD1. This TCR was sampled from a woman aged 55-75 years in good health and CMV-seropositive. CDR3 in amino acids: CASSQTGTENIQYF. The CDR3 DNA follows: TGTGCCAGCTCACAGACAGGGACGGAAAACATTCAGTACTTC.